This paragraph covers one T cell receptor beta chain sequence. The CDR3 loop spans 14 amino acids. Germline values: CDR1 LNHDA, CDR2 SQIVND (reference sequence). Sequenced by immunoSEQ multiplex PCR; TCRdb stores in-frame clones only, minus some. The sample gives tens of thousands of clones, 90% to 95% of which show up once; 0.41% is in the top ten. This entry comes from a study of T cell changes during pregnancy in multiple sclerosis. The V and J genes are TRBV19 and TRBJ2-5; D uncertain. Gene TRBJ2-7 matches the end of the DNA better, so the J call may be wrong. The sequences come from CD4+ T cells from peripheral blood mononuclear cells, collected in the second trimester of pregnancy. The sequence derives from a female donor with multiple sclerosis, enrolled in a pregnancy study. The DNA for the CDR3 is TGTGCCAGTACCTCAACTATAAGCTCCTACGAGCAGTACTTC. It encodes CASTSTISSYEQYF.